These 15 T cell receptor beta chains were all obtained from the same sample, sequenced in a study of shared clonotypes between healthy human individuals. Generated by immunoSEQ multiplex PCR, the TCRdb table keeps only in-frame clones and is missing some. The sample contains roughly 2.1 million clones, more than 85% of which appear only once. Naive CD8 cells comprised CD45RO-negative, CCR7-positively selected cells, excluding terminally differentiated effector memory CD45RA+ cells. The material sequenced was naive CD8+ T cells from PBMCs. The receptor source for this set is a man between 18 and 29 years old in good health. Some clones in this sample may be carry-over from other donors' samples.

The chain uses TRBV29-1 and TRBJ1-3; D perhaps matches TRBD1 (5 bases). V lost 7 bases and J 5 bases, leaving 12 bases between the germline ends. The CDR3 contains 12 residues. CDR1 is SQVTM and CDR2 is ANQGSEA in the germline V gene. The CDR3 coding sequence is TGCAGCGCTAGAGACAGCCGAAACACCATATATTTT. Translated, it gives CSARDSRNTIYF.

The J gene is TRBJ2-1, the V gene TRBV27, with TRBD2 matching over 9 bases. This CDR3 contains 15 residues. V lost 3 bases, J lost 5 bases, and 5 bases stayed unmatched. From germline, CDR1 is MNHEY and CDR2 SMNVEV (reference sequence). In nucleotides, the CDR3 is TGTGCCAGCAGTTTGACTAGCGGAGCAAACAATGAGCAGTTCTTC. Protein: CASSLTSGANNEQFF.

With respect to this clone: The sample contains more than one DNA sequence encoding this CDR3. The chain employs TRBV4-2 and TRBJ2-6, with 7 positions matching TRBD2. This CDR3 has 18 residues. J lost 1 base, V lost 0 bases, and 6 bases had no gene match. In germline, CDR1 is LGHNA, CDR2 YNFKEQ. The CDR3 loop reads CASSQDGTTVSGANVLTF. For the CDR3, the DNA is TGTGCCAGCAGCCAAGATGGGACTACGGTATCTGGGGCCAACGTCCTGACTTTC.

J is TRBJ2-7 and V is TRBV13; 9 bases agree with TRBD2. This CDR3 spans 14 amino acids. V was pared by 5 bases and J by 4 bases, with 6 bases of the junction left unmatched. CDR1 and CDR2 (germline): PRHDT, FYEKMQ (reference sequence). As DNA, the CDR3 is TGTGCCAGCAGCACCGGTGGACTAGCGTACGAGCAGTACTTC. Protein sequence: CASSTGGLAYEQYF.

The V gene is TRBV27, the J gene TRBJ1-1, with a possible D match to TRBD1 (5 bases). The CDR3 runs 11 residues. In germline, CDR1 is MNHEY, CDR2 SMNVEV (reference sequence). V was trimmed by 3 bases and J by 11 bases, leaving 10 bases between them. The CDR3, as DNA: TGTGCCAGCAGTTTGGGGGAGGACGCTTTCTTT. Translating gives CASSLGEDAFF.

V and J are TRBV4-2 and TRBJ2-4, with D tentatively TRBD1 (6 bases). Germline-derived CDR1 and CDR2 are LGHNA and YNFKEQ. V was clipped by 1 base and J by 2 bases, with 12 bases between them. The CDR3 has 16 residues. The CDR3 DNA sequence: TGTGCCAGCAGCCAAGCCACAGGGTCAACCAAAAACATTCAGTACTTC. Translation gives CASSQATGSTKNIQYF.

The chain recombines TRBV27 with TRBJ2-5; no firm D call. This CDR3 is 12 amino acids long. The V gene lost 4 bases and the J gene lost 4 bases, with 7 bases spanning the gap. Germline V gene sequence: CDR1 MNHEY, CDR2 SMNVEV (reference sequence). CDR3 nucleotide sequence: TGTGCCAGCAGTTGGAAAGGAGAGACCCAGTACTTC. This sequence encodes CASSWKGETQYF.

The chain carries TRBV30 and TRBJ2-7; D is unresolved. CDR3 length: 14 residues. Germline V gene lookup returns CDR1 GTSNPN and CDR2 SVGIG (reference sequence). Deletions cut 0 bases from V and 2 bases from J, with 11 bases between. CDR3 residues: CAWSVLGPTYEQYF. CDR3 sequence (DNA): TGTGCCTGGAGTGTACTTGGGCCCACCTACGAGCAGTACTTC.

CDR3: CASSLDPGGSYEQYF. The CDR3, as DNA: TGTGCCAGCAGCTTAGACCCGGGTGGGTCCTACGAGCAGTACTTC. The genes are TRBV11-2 and TRBJ2-7; D gene ambiguous. Trimming left V 0 bases short and J 1 base short, with 10 bases between. Germline lookup yields CDR1 SGHAT and CDR2 FQNNGV. The CDR3 length is 15 residues.

As regards this clone: This sample includes further DNA sequences coding for the same CDR3. This chain joins TRBV13 and TRBJ2-3; D is ambiguous. With 5 bases removed from V and 1 base from J, the gap between germline ends came to 4 bases. The CDR3 covers 12 residues. Germline V CDR1 and CDR2: PRHDT, FYEKMQ (reference sequence). CDR3 DNA sequence: TGTGCCAGCAGCCAGGGCACAGATACGCAGTATTTT. The encoded protein is CASSQGTDTQYF.

The chain joins TRBV7-9 to TRBJ1-1; a possible D gene is TRBD1 (5 bases). Germline V gene sequence: CDR1 SEHNR, CDR2 FQNEAQ (reference sequence). The CDR3 consists of 15 residues. Trimming left V 1 base short and J 5 bases short, with 14 bases between. The CDR3 here is CASSLGPVGGTEAFF. The CDR3, as DNA: TGTGCCAGCAGCTTAGGGCCCGTCGGGGGAACTGAAGCTTTCTTT.

The CDR3 nucleotides are TGCGCCAGCAGCCAGGGGCAGACCACATATTATGGCTACACCTTC. Its translation is CASSQGQTTYYGYTF. The chain links TRBV4-3 to TRBJ1-2; tentatively, D is TRBD1 (5 bases). V was cut by 3 bases and J by 5 bases, with 16 bases left in between. The CDR3 length is 15 residues. Looked up from germline, CDR1 is LGHNA and CDR2 is YSLEER.

V gene TRBV5-8 combines with J gene TRBJ1-5, with D uncertain. The CDR3 has 14 amino acids. V was clipped by 0 bases and J by 3 bases, with 7 bases between them. CDR1 is SGHTS, CDR2 YDEGEE, per germline. The CDR3 bases are TGTGCCAGCAGCTTGGGACGGATCAATCAGCCCCAGCATTTT. Its protein is CASSLGRINQPQHF.

The chain uses TRBV27 and TRBJ2-1; TRBD2 might be the D (5 bases). V lost 3 bases and J 5 bases, leaving 14 bases between the germline ends. The CDR3 runs to 15 residues. Germline-derived CDR1 and CDR2 are MNHEY and SMNVEV (reference sequence). For the CDR3, the DNA is TGTGCCAGCAGTTTTCGGAGAGGACTTAACAATGAGCAGTTCTTC. Amino acids: CASSFRRGLNNEQFF.

The table lists this clone with a few counts. Other DNA sequences from this sample encode an identical CDR3 as well. The chain couples TRBV19 to TRBJ2-1, with D perhaps matching TRBD2 (6 bases). V lost 3 bases, J lost 4 bases, and 7 bases lay in between. The CDR3 length is 13 residues. The germline V gene encodes CDR1 LNHDA and CDR2 SQIVND (reference sequence). The CDR3 region has the DNA TGTGCCAGTAGTATCGGGACTTACAATGAGCAGTTCTTC. It encodes CASSIGTYNEQFF.